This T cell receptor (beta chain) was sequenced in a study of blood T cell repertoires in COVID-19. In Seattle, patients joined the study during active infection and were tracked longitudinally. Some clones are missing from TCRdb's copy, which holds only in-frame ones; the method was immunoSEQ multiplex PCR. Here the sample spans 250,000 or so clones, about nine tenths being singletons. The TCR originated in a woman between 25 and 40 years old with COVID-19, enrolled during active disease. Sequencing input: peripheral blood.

DNA for the CDR3: TGTGCCAGCTCACCAAACAGGGCTGGGAACACTGAAGCTTTCTTT. The encoded protein is CASSPNRAGNTEAFF. The chain employs TRBV18 and TRBJ1-1; TRBD1 might be the D (6 bases). The CDR3 sequence is 15 residues long. Trimming removed 2 bases from V and 1 base from J, with 11 bases in between. Per germline, CDR1 KGHSH and CDR2 LQKENI.